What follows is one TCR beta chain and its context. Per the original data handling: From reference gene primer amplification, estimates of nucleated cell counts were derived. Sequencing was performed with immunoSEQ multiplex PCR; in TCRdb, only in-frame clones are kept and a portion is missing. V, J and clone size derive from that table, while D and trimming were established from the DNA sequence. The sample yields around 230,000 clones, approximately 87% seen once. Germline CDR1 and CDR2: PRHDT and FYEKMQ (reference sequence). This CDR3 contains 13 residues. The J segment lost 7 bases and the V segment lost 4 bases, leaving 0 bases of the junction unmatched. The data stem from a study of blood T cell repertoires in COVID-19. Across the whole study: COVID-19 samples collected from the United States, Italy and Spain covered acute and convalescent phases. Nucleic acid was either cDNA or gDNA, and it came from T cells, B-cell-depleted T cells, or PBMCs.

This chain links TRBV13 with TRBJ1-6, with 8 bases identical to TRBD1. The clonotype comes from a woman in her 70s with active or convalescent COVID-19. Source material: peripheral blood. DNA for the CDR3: TGTGCCAGCAGCTGGACAGGGAATTCACCCCTCCACTTT. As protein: CASSWTGNSPLHF.